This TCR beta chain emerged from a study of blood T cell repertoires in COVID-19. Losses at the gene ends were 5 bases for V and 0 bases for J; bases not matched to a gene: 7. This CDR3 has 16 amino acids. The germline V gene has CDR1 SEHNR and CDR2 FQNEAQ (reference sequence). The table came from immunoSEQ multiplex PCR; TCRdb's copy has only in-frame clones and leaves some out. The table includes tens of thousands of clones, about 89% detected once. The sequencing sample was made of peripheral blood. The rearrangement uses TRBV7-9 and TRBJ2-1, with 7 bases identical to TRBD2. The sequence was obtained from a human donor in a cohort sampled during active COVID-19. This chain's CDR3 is CASSPPGGGSYNEQFF. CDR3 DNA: TGTGCCAGCAGCCCCCCCGGCGGGGGCTCCTACAATGAGCAGTTCTTC.